A selection of T cell receptor beta chains follows, all from one sample in a study of blood T cells in healthy people across ages. TCRdb recomputed calls from the 5' RACE reads with MiXCR, one row per CDR3 protein. The repertoire consists of 1.4 million to 1.5 million distinct CDR3 sequences, with approximately 40% occurring once and the leading ten covering 6.5% to 10%. Sequenced: blood. These receptors were collected from a woman under 30 in good health. The CDR3 runs from the conserved cysteine through the conserved F or W. The order of the fields is CDR3 length, V gene, D gene, clone size, J gene, CDR3 DNA, CDR3 protein. The D gene is left open where the match is weak. A clone size is listed for some rows: how often the clone was seen (once, few, many), or a class if it is expanded.

>15|TRBV30|NA|once|TRBJ1-6
TGTGCCTGGAGTGTACGGGGGGCTGATAATTCACCCCTCCACTTT
CAWSVRGADNSPLHF
>13|TRBV20-1|TRBD2|NA|TRBJ2-1
TGCAGTGCCCCGGCCCGGGGGGGCAATGAGCAGTTCTTC
CSAPARGGNEQFF
>13|TRBV12-3/TRBV12-4|NA|few|TRBJ2-1
TGTGCCAGCAGCCCCGACAGGCGCAATGAGCAGTTCTTC
CASSPDRRNEQFF
>17|TRBV9|TRBD1|NA|TRBJ2-7
TGTGCCAGCAGCTTCCGAAAGGGGGACAGGGAACCCTACGAGCAGTACTTC
CASSFRKGDREPYEQYF
>16|TRBV7-8|NA|NA|TRBJ1-4
TGTGCCAGCAGCTTATATGAAGGACCTCTGGGGGAAAAACTGTTTTTT
CASSLYEGPLGEKLFF
>13|TRBV12-3/TRBV12-4|NA|NA|TRBJ2-5
TGTGCCAGCAGTGCCGGGACCCTGGGTGAGCAGTACTTC
CASSAGTLGEQYF
>16|TRBV20-1|TRBD2|many|TRBJ2-1
TGCAGTGCTAGAGACGCTAGCGGGGGGAGGGACAATGAGCAGTTCTTC
CSARDASGGRDNEQFF
>16|TRBV25-1|NA|NA|TRBJ2-7
TGTGCCAGCAGTGAATCTATCGTTCGCGGGACCTACGAGCAGTACTTC
CASSESIVRGTYEQYF
>15|TRBV5-1|TRBD2|NA|TRBJ2-3
TGTGCCAGCAGCTTGGGGACTAGCCTCACAGATACGCAGTATTTT
CASSLGTSLTDTQYF
>13|TRBV6-1|NA|few|TRBJ2-1
TGTGCCAGCAGTGAGGCGGGCAACAATGAGCAGTTCTTC
CASSEAGNNEQFF
>18|TRBV20-1|NA|NA|TRBJ2-1
TGCAGTGCTAGCGGCAGGGGACGTACAAGGACCTCCTACAATGAGCAGTTCTTC
CSASGRGRTRTSYNEQFF
>14|TRBV6-5|NA|NA|TRBJ1-5
TGTGCCAGCAGTTCCGCGACGGAAGATCAGCCCCAGCATTTT
CASSSATEDQPQHF
>14|TRBV2|NA|NA|TRBJ1-4
TGTGCCAGCACCCTTAGGGGTACTAATGAAAAACTGTTTTTT
CASTLRGTNEKLFF
>15|TRBV3-1|NA|NA|TRBJ1-2
TGTGCCAGCAGCCAGGGTCCGACGCTCGGCCATGGCTACACCTTC
CASSQGPTLGHGYTF
>16|TRBV5-1|TRBD2|many|TRBJ2-1
TGCGCCAGCAGCTTGGGCGGGGGGAGCTCCTACAATGAGCAGTTCTTC
CASSLGGGSSYNEQFF
>10|TRBV6-6|NA|once|TRBJ1-1
TGTGCCAGCAGTCCCGAGAAAGCTTTCTTT
CASSPEKAFF
>14|TRBV14|TRBD2|few|TRBJ2-5
TGTGCCAGCAGCCGATCGGGGGGAAAAGAGACCCAGTACTTC
CASSRSGGKETQYF
>16|TRBV7-9|TRBD2|NA|TRBJ2-1
TGTGCCAGCAGCTCTCTAGCGGGGCCGGGCTACAATGAGCAGTTCTTC
CASSSLAGPGYNEQFF
>15|TRBV7-6|TRBD1|few|TRBJ2-3
TGTGCCAGCAGACACGACAGGGGGACGGGAGATACGCAGTATTTT
CASRHDRGTGDTQYF
>18|TRBV9|TRBD2|once|TRBJ2-1
TGTGCCAGCAGCCCAGCCGGGATAGCGGGAGGGGATTACAATGAGCAGTTCTTC
CASSPAGIAGGDYNEQFF
>15|TRBV5-1|TRBD1|NA|TRBJ2-7
TGCGCCAGCAGCTACCGGACAGGTCTTTCCTACGAGCAGTACTTC
CASSYRTGLSYEQYF
>16|TRBV6-5|TRBD2|few|TRBJ2-7
TGTGCCAGCAGTCGCCTACTAGCGGGAGGCTCCTACGAGCAGTACTTC
CASSRLLAGGSYEQYF
>15|TRBV27|NA|NA|TRBJ1-1
TGTGCCAGCAGTCAAGAGGGAGGGGGTCTTACTGAAGCTTTCTTT
CASSQEGGGLTEAFF
>15|TRBV20-1|NA|many|TRBJ2-1
TGCAGTGCCACGGTACTGGGTAGGTCCTACAATGAGCAGTTCTTC
CSATVLGRSYNEQFF
>13|TRBV7-2|NA|NA|TRBJ1-1
TGTGCCAGCAGCTTTGGGACCGAGACTGAAGCTTTCTTT
CASSFGTETEAFF
>15|TRBV9|NA|NA|TRBJ2-1
TGTGCCAGCAGCGTAGAACTTTACTCCTACAATGAGCAGTTCTTC
CASSVELYSYNEQFF
>13|TRBV5-8|NA|many|TRBJ1-2
TGTGCCAGTAGCTTACAGGAGAACTATGGCTACACCTTC
CASSLQENYGYTF
>14|TRBV13|NA|NA|TRBJ1-5
TGTGCCAGCAGCTTAGCAGGGGCAGAGCAGCCCCAGCATTTT
CASSLAGAEQPQHF
>18|TRBV5-5|TRBD1|NA|TRBJ2-7
TGTGCCAGCAGCTCTCCTGCCCTCTCAGGGGGCGCAATCGACGAGCAGTACTTC
CASSSPALSGGAIDEQYF
>15|TRBV7-9|NA|NA|TRBJ1-5
TGTGCCAGCAGCTTAGCGGACGTTGTTGGTCAGCCCCAGCATTTT
CASSLADVVGQPQHF